This TCR beta chain originates from a study of T-cell memory formation after mild COVID-19. Regarding the study as a whole: Cross-reactive memory appears to have joined, as suggested by some responding clones showing up in pre-infection memory.

In TCRdb, the 5' RACE reads were re-called with MiXCR into one record per CDR3 protein. This sample yields about 240,000 distinct CDR3 sequences, of which 9.4% are seen a single time; 22% belongs to the top ten. This clonotype has ten or more counts. Antigen unknown. Trimming cost V 4 bases and J 4 bases, with 14 bases left between them. CDR1 and CDR2 from the germline V gene are DFQATT and SNEGSKA (reference sequence). The CDR3 runs to 13 residues. The source of this sequence is a man between 18 and 29 years old who had mild COVID-19 (a few samples of this study predate the infection). Cell type and time point are not known. The chain has TRBV20-1 and TRBJ2-7; either TRBD1 or TRBD2 may fit D (5 bases each). Sequencing input: PBMCs or a T cell subset sorted from them (not recorded which). The CDR3 spells CSATLRDPYEQYF. CDR3 bases: TGCAGTGCTACGCTCCGGGACCCTTACGAGCAGTACTTC.